The entry that follows covers one TCR beta chain sequence. The CDR3 consists of 13 residues. The germline CDR1 and CDR2 sequences are MNHNY and SVGAGI (reference sequence). J lost 4 bases, V lost 8 bases, and 5 bases had no gene match. The sample comes from a study of OX40 agonist ivuxolimab in advanced cancers. Produced via immunoSEQ multiplex PCR; TCRdb's table is partial and in-frame only. This table has 60,000 to 75,000 clones, about 94% appearing once. V and J are TRBV6-6 and TRBJ2-1, with 7 positions matching TRBD2. The sample in question was CD4+ or CD8+ T cells sorted from blood, obtained in a trial of the OX40 agonist ivuxolimab. This receptor was obtained from an adult with an advanced solid tumor such as melanoma, head and neck, liver or kidney cancer. The DNA of the CDR3 is TGTGCCAGCGGAGGACTAGGGTACAATGAGCAGTTCTTC. This gives the protein CASGGLGYNEQFF.